This T cell receptor (beta chain) was identified during a study of T cell responses to AZD1222 COVID-19 vaccine. Overall study context: Pooling covered second doses at about 4 or about 12 weeks. Whole-study results and caveats: Donors were largely white British and mainly female; clonal diversity was possibly underestimated. A reported finding is that nearly half of spike-specific TCRs target unmutated variant regions. Recipients of AZD1222 seropositive at baseline numbered only six or seven.

About this clone itself: Its target is unknown.

Trimming removed 7 bases from V and 6 bases from J; junction bases left unmatched: 6. CDR1 is MDHEN and CDR2 is SYDVKM in the germline V gene. This CDR3 is 14 amino acids long. Libraries were prepared by immunoSEQ multiplex PCR; TCRdb keeps only in-frame clonotypes and omits some of them. Of fewer than 150,000 clones in the sample, more than 75% were seen once. The sequencing here drew on peripheral blood, taken on day 0 of AZD1222 vaccination. The chain uses TRBV28 and TRBJ2-1, with 10 positions matching TRBD1. The origin of this receptor is an adult in good health. The CDR3 sequence: CASNRDRGGNEQFF. The CDR3 DNA reads TGTGCCAGCAACCGGGACAGGGGTGGCAATGAGCAGTTCTTC.